These 14 T cell receptor beta chains share one sample of origin, sequenced in a study of blood T cell repertoires in COVID-19. The repertoire was sequenced with immunoSEQ multiplex PCR; TCRdb's copy has only in-frame clones and lacks some. The repertoire consists of under 500,000 clones, with roughly 89% occurring once and the leading ten covering more than 4%. Sequenced: peripheral blood. Every receptor here comes from a woman younger than 45 with acute or convalescent COVID-19.

The chain recombines TRBV18 with TRBJ2-7, with 8 bases that match TRBD1. Germline assignment: CDR1 KGHSH and CDR2 LQKENI. The CDR3 runs 15 residues. The trim removed 2 bases at V and 4 bases at J, leaving 7 bases unmatched. The CDR3 bases are TGTGCCAGCTCACCATGGCCGACAGGGGCTTACGAGCAGTACTTC. This gives the protein CASSPWPTGAYEQYF.

This chain connects TRBV15 to TRBJ1-3; perhaps TRBD1 as D (5 bases). Per the germline V gene, CDR1 is LNHNV and CDR2 is YYDKDF (reference sequence). The V end lost 7 bases, the J end lost 4 bases, and 14 bases lay between the germline ends. The CDR3 is 14 amino acids. The DNA of the CDR3 is TGTGCCACCACCTCCCGGGGACTCGGAAACACCATATATTTT. Protein sequence: CATTSRGLGNTIYF.

V and J are TRBV2 and TRBJ2-5, with 8 bases fitting TRBD1. The junction had 8 bases not matched to a gene; V was cut back by 6 bases and J by 2 bases. The CDR3 loop spans 15 amino acids. Germline values: CDR1 SNHLY, CDR2 FYNNEI. The CDR3 DNA reads TGTGCCAGCAGACGCCGGACAGGGAGTCAAGAGACCCAGTACTTC. Translation gives CASRRRTGSQETQYF.

DNA of the CDR3: TGTGCCAGCAGTGGGCAGGGTACGGCACCCCTCCACTTT. It codes for CASSGQGTAPLHF. The gene calls are TRBV2 and TRBJ1-6; weak D call: TRBD1 (5 bases). The CDR3 runs 13 residues. The germline V gene has CDR1 SNHLY and CDR2 FYNNEI. V dropped 4 bases and J dropped 11 bases, with 12 bases sitting between them. Using reference TRBV2 and TRBJ1-6 for the parts outside the CDR3, the full variable domain is EPEVTQTPSHQVTQMGQEVILRCVPISNHLYFYWYRQILGQKVEFLVSFYNNEISEKSEIFDDQFSVERPDGSNFTLKIRSTKLEDSAMYFCASSGQGTAPLHFGNGTRLTVT.

The chain couples TRBV24-1 to TRBJ1-5, with D perhaps TRBD1 (6 bases). Trimming left V 4 bases short and J 2 bases short, with 20 bases between. The CDR3 has 18 residues. The V gene's germline CDR1 is KGHDR and CDR2 SFDVKD. CDR3 bases: TGTGCCACCAGTGAACCGAAACAGGGAGGGGTTGGCAATCAGCCCCAGCATTTT. This sequence encodes CATSEPKQGGVGNQPQHF.

As for this clone: The junction and the germline gene differ at one end; a read error may be behind it. The chain joins TRBV6-5 to TRBJ1-2; TRBD1 matches at 8 bases. The V gene's germline CDR1 is MNHEY and CDR2 SVGAGI. The CDR3 spans 15 residues. For the CDR3, the DNA is TGTGCCAGCAGTGACTCCGGGACAGGAAACTATGGCTACACCTTC. This gives the protein CASSDSGTGNYGYTF.

V usage is TRBV3-1 (or the pseudogene TRBV3-2) and J usage is TRBJ1-1; 8 nucleotides agree with TRBD1. This CDR3 is built from 16 residues. Germline V gene data show CDR1 as LGHDT and CDR2 as YNNKEL (reference sequence). With 1 base clipped from V and 1 base from J, the junction kept 5 bases outside the gene matches. The DNA of the CDR3 is TGTGCCAGCAGCCAAGCCCCCGGGACAGGGAACACTGAAGCTTTCTTT. This encodes CASSQAPGTGNTEAFF.

The CDR3 reads CASSLASGVYENIQYF. CDR3 coding DNA: TGTGCCAGCAGCTTAGCTAGCGGGGTATATGAAAACATTCAGTACTTC. The chain combines TRBV13 with TRBJ2-4; TRBD2 agrees at 9 bases. The CDR3 is 16 amino acids. Unmatched junction bases numbered 6, after V lost 1 base and J lost 5 bases. CDR1 PRHDT and CDR2 FYEKMQ come from the germline V gene (reference sequence). The whole variable domain, filled in from reference TRBV13 and TRBJ2-4, reads AAGVIQSPRHLIKEKRETATLKCYPIPRHDTVYWYQQGPGQDPQFLISFYEKMQSDKGSIPDRFSAQQFSDYHSELNMSSLELGDSALYFCASSLASGVYENIQYFGAGTRLSVL.

Only one count was recorded for this clone. The chain has TRBV4-1 and TRBJ1-1; D is unresolved. V lost 5 bases and J lost 3, with 16 bases in between. Germline CDR1 and CDR2: MGHRA and YSYEKL. This CDR3 has 15 residues. This CDR3 is CASSAYGIGDTEAFF. As DNA, the CDR3 is TGCGCCAGCAGCGCCTACGGGATCGGGGACACTGAAGCTTTCTTT.

The CDR3 sequence: CASSRDKFNTEAFF. The DNA of the CDR3 is TGTGCCAGCAGCAGGGACAAGTTCAACACTGAAGCTTTCTTT. This rearrangement joins TRBV6-6 to TRBJ1-1; D may be TRBD1 (6 bases). Germline values: CDR1 MNHNY, CDR2 SVGAGI (reference sequence). V was shortened by 6 bases and J by 2 bases, with 13 bases between the two germline ends. This CDR3 has 14 residues.

The CDR3, as DNA: TGTGCCAGCAGCTACTTGATTAGAGACAACAACTATGGCTACACCTTC. Translating it yields CASSYLIRDNNYGYTF. The V gene is TRBV5-4, the J gene TRBJ1-2; D remains ambiguous. The CDR3 loop spans 16 amino acids. CDR1 and CDR2 from the germline V gene are SGHNT and YYREEE (reference sequence). Trimming left V 3 bases short and J 2 bases short, with 17 bases between. Full variable domain (rest looked up from reference TRBV5-4 and TRBJ1-2): ETGVTQSPTHLIKTRGQQVTLRCSSQSGHNTVSWYQQALGQGPQFIFQYYREEENGRGNFPPRFSGLQFPNYSSELNVNALELDDSALYLCASSYLIRDNNYGYTFGSGTRLTVV.

CDR3 in DNA: TGTGCCAGCAGTGAAATCGGTGGACAGGGCCTCAATGAGCAGTTCTTC. It yields the protein CASSEIGGQGLNEQFF. The chain is built from TRBV25-1 and TRBJ2-1; TRBD1 matches 8 bases. The V and J ends lost 2 bases and 6 bases, in that order; junction bases with no gene match: 9. The CDR3 runs 16 residues. Per the germline V gene, CDR1 is MGHDK and CDR2 is SYGVNS.

The V and J genes are TRBV12-5 and TRBJ2-5, with TRBD1 identical over 7 bases. The V gene's germline CDR1 is LGHNT and CDR2 FRNRAP. This CDR3 spans 16 amino acids. The V segment lost 1 base and the J segment 2 bases; nucleotides outside the gene matches: 7. The CDR3 DNA sequence: TGTGCTAGTGGTTTGGAGACAGGGAGTAGGCAAGAGACCCAGTACTTC. It yields the protein CASGLETGSRQETQYF.

This clone appeared a single time. The rearrangement links TRBV2 to TRBJ1-2; D is unresolved. The germline V and J ends were trimmed by 6 bases and 5 bases, with 13 bases remaining between them. The germline CDR1 and CDR2 sequences are SNHLY and FYNNEI. The CDR3 sequence is 13 residues long. CDR3 sequence (DNA): TGTGCCAGCAGCCCGAGCCCGGGTTATGGCTACACCTTC. Protein sequence: CASSPSPGYGYTF. Combining the CDR3 with reference TRBV2 and TRBJ1-2 gives the whole variable domain EPEVTQTPSHQVTQMGQEVILRCVPISNHLYFYWYRQILGQKVEFLVSFYNNEISEKSEIFDDQFSVERPDGSNFTLKIRSTKLEDSAMYFCASSPSPGYGYTFGSGTRLTVV.